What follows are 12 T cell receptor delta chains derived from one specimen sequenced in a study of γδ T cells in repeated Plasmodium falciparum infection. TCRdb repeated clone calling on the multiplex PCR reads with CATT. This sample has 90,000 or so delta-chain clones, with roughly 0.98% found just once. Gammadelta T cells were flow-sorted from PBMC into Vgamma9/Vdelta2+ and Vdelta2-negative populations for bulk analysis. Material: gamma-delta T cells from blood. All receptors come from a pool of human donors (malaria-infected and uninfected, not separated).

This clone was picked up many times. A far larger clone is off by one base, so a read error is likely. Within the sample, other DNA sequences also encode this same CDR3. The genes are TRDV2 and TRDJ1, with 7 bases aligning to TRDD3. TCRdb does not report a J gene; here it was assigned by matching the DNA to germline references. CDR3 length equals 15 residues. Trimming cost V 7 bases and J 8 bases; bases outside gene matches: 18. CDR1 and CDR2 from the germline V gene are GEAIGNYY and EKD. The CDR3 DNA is TGTGCCTGCGATTGCGTGGCGGGAGACTGGGGCAAACTCATCTTT. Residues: CACDCVAGDWGKLIF.

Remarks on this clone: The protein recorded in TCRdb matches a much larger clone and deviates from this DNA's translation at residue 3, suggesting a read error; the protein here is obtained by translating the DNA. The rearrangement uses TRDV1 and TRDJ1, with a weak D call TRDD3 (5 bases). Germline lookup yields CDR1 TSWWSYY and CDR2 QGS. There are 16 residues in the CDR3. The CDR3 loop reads CAFGERDLLGGLKLIF. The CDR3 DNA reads TGTGCTTTTGGGGAACGGGACTTGCTCGGGGGGCTTAAACTCATCTTT.

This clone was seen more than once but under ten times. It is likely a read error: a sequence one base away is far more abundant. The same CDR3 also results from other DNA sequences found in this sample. CDR3 sequence: CALGDQFPAWGIHYTDKLIF. The CDR3 bases are TGCGCTCTTGGGGACCAGTTTCCTGCGTGGGGGATACATTACACCGATAAACTCATCTTT. V usage is TRDV1 and J usage is TRDJ1, with 10 nucleotides matching TRDD3. TCRdb carries no J gene annotation; the J gene was assigned here by matching the DNA with germline. CDR1 TSWWSYY and CDR2 QGS come from the germline V gene. The CDR3 runs 20 residues.

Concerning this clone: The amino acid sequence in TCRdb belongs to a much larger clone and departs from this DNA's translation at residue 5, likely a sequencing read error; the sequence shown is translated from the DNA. The CDR3 loop reads CALGGLPVYGFRNTDKLIF. The DNA for the CDR3 is TGTGCTCTTGGGGGACTGCCGGTCTACGGTTTCCGGAACACCGATAAACTCATCTTT. The chain employs TRDV1 and TRDJ1; D remains unclear. TCRdb offers no J gene call, so here the DNA was matched to germline to obtain one. The length of the CDR3 is 19 residues. Trimming stripped 4 bases from V and 0 bases from J, with 24 bases between. The V gene's germline CDR1 is TSWWSYY and CDR2 QGS.

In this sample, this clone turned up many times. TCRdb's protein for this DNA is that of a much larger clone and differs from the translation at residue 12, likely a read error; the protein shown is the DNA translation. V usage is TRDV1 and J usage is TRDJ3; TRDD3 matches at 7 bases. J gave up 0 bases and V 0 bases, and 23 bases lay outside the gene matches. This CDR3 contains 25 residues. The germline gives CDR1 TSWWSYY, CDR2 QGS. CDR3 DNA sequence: TGTGCTCTTGGGGAACTAGGGACTTTACTATCACCGGGGGATCGTAGCTCCTGGGACACCCGACAGATGTTTTTC. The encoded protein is CALGELGTLLSPGDRSSWDTRQMFF.

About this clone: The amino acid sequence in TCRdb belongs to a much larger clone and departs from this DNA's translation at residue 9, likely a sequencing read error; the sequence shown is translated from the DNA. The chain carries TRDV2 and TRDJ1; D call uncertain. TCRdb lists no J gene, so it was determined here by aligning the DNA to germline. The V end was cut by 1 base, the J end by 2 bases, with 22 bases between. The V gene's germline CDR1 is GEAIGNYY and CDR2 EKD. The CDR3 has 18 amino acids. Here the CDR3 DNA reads TGTGCCTGTGACACTCTCGTTCCCCCGGTTGCACTGACCGATAAACTCATCTTT. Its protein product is CACDTLVPPVALTDKLIF.

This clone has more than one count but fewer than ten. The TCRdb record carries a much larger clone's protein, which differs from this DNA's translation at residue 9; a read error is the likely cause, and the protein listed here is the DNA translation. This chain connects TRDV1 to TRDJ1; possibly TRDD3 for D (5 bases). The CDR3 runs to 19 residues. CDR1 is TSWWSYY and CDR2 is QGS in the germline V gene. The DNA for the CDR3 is TGTGCTCTTGGGGAAATCTCTTGGGTGATACAAGGGTACACCGATAAACTCATCTTC. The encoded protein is CALGEISWVIQGYTDKLIF.

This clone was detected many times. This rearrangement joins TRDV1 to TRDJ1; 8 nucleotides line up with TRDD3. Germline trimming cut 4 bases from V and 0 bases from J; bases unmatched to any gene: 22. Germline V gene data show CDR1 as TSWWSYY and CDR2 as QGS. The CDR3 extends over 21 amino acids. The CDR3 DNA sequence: TGTGCTCTTGGGGCCGCCTTCTTCTCGGGGATACTCCCCCTTTACACCGATAAACTCATCTTT. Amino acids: CALGAAFFSGILPLYTDKLIF.

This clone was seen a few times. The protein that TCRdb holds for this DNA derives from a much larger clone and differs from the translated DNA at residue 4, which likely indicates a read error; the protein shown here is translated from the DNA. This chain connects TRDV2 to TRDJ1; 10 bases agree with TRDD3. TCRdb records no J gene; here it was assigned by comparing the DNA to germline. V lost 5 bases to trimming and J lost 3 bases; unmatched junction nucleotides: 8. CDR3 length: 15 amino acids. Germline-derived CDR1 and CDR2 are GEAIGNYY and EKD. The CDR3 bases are TGTGCCTGTGTCCTGCTGGGGGATAATGCCGATAAACTCATCTTT. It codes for CACVLLGDNADKLIF.

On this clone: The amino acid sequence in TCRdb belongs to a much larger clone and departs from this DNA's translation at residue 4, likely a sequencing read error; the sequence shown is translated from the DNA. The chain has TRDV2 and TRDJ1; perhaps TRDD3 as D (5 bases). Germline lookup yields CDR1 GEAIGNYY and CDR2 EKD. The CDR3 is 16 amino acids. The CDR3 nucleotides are TGTGCCTGTAACACCGGGGTACGGGGGTGTGTCGATAAACTCATCTTT. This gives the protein CACNTGVRGCVDKLIF.

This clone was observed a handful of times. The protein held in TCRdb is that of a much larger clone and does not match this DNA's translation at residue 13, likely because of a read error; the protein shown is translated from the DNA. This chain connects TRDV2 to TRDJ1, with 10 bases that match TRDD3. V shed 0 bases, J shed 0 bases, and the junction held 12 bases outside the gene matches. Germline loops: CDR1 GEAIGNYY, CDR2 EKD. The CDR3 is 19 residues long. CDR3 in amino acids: CACDTLGHTGGWHTDKLIF. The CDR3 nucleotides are TGTGCCTGTGACACCTTGGGCCATACTGGGGGATGGCACACCGATAAACTCATCTTT.

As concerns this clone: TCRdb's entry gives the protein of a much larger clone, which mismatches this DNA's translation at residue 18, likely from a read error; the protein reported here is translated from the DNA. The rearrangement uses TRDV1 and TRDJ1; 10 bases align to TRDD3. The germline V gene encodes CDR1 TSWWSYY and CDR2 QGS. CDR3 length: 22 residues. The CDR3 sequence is CALGELSYNVLLGDAYTEKLIF. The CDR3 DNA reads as TGTGCTCTTGGGGAACTAAGCTACAACGTCTTACTGGGGGATGCTTACACCGAGAAACTCATCTTT.